This is a list of T cell receptor beta chains from one sample in a study of T cells in Graves' hyperthyroidism and ophthalmopathy. TCRdb re-analysed the multiplex PCR reads in MiXCR, keeping a single row per CDR3 protein. Here the sample spans fewer than 650,000 distinct CDR3 sequences, roughly 15% being singletons. The sequenced sample consisted of blood. The receptors originated from a woman aged 40 to 50 with Graves' ophthalmopathy. Both conserved end residues are part of each CDR3. D genes are given only for firm matches. For some rows the clone size is stated as once, few or many, or as a class when expanded; others skip it.

j_call d_call v_call clone_size cdr3_aa cdr3_nt
TRBJ2-7 - TRBV12-3/TRBV12-4 - CASSSPILRWEQYF TGTGCCAGCAGCTCGCCTATTTTACGGTGGGAGCAGTACTTC
TRBJ1-5 - TRBV14 - CASSQERVGPLDRQPQHF TGTGCCAGCAGCCAAGAGAGGGTTGGCCCCCTGGATAGACAGCCCCAGCATTTT
TRBJ1-1 - TRBV6-5 many CASSYSKKGLAFF TGTGCCAGCAGTTACTCGAAGAAGGGGTTAGCTTTCTTT
TRBJ1-2 TRBD1 TRBV28 many CASSSPGQGNYTF TGTGCCAGCAGTTCTCCAGGACAGGGGAACTACACCTTC
TRBJ2-2 - TRBV3-1 many CASSPWVDTGELFF TGTGCCAGCAGCCCATGGGTGGACACCGGGGAGCTGTTTTTT
TRBJ1-5 TRBD1 TRBV12-3/TRBV12-4 many CASSYQQGAGNQPQHF TGTGCCAGCAGTTACCAACAGGGGGCAGGCAATCAGCCCCAGCATTTT
TRBJ2-7 - TRBV7-2 many CASSFQLVGQGSSYEQYF TGTGCCAGCAGCTTCCAACTCGTTGGGCAGGGAAGCTCCTACGAGCAGTACTTC
TRBJ2-7 - TRBV4-1 - CASSQLVGVEQYF TGCGCCAGCAGCCAACTCGTGGGGGTCGAGCAGTACTTC
TRBJ1-1 - TRBV20-1 many CSARDGGAWSIRNTEAFF TGCAGTGCTAGAGATGGGGGGGCCTGGAGTATAAGGAACACTGAAGCTTTCTTT
TRBJ1-1 - TRBV30 many CAWSMLNTEAFF TGTGCCTGGAGTATGCTGAACACTGAAGCTTTCTTT
TRBJ2-5 TRBD2 TRBV6-5 many CASSYSEVTSGRQGETQYF TGTGCCAGCAGTTACTCGGAGGTGACTAGCGGGAGACAGGGGGAGACCCAGTACTTC
TRBJ2-2 - TRBV29-1 many CSVRPPEGTGELFF TGCAGCGTTCGTCCTCCGGAGGGCACCGGGGAGCTGTTTTTT
TRBJ1-1 - TRBV28 many CASSSGGMNTEAFF TGTGCCAGCTCATCTGGTGGGATGAACACTGAAGCTTTCTTT
TRBJ2-7 - TRBV11-1 many CASSVAHSYEQYF TGTGCCAGCAGCGTGGCCCACTCCTACGAGCAGTACTTC
TRBJ1-2 - TRBV12-3/TRBV12-4 - CASIRGGTNYGYTF TGTGCCAGCATCCGAGGGGGAACTAACTATGGCTACACCTTC
TRBJ1-1 - TRBV19 many CASSIGRGTRAGGTEAFF TGTGCCAGTAGTATAGGGAGAGGGACGCGGGCGGGCGGCACTGAAGCTTTCTTT
TRBJ1-2 - TRBV28 many CASSYFENSPGYTF TGTGCCAGCAGTTATTTCGAGAACAGTCCTGGCTACACCTTC
TRBJ1-1 - TRBV30 many CAWSVTGKAFF TGTGCCTGGAGCGTTACAGGGAAAGCTTTCTTT
TRBJ2-7 TRBD2 TRBV5-5 - CASSLGTSRHSYEQYF TGTGCCAGCAGCTTGGGGACTAGCCGCCACTCCTACGAGCAGTACTTC
TRBJ2-7 TRBD1 TRBV7-8 many CASSLSGTVIYEQYF TGTGCCAGCAGCTTGTCTGGGACAGTTATCTACGAGCAGTACTTC
TRBJ1-2 - TRBV2 many CASSPNRDWNYGYTF TGTGCCAGCAGTCCTAACAGGGATTGGAACTATGGCTACACCTTC
TRBJ2-7 - TRBV7-8 many CASSVASAGTADEQYF TGTGCCAGCAGCGTGGCCTCTGCCGGGACCGCCGACGAGCAGTACTTC